The 6 T cell receptor beta chains below all came from one sample that was sequenced in a study of shared T cell receptors in the human thymus. The method was immunoSEQ multiplex PCR; TCRdb's version includes in-frame clones alone and lacks a portion of them. Here the sample spans 600,000 to 900,000 clones, roughly 85% being singletons. This sample was shared with a second study, whose subject was human thymus T cells.

What was sequenced was thymocytes. The receptors come from a girl under two years old with a congenital heart defect.

This chain connects TRBV9 to TRBJ2-5; no reliable D call. Germline CDR1 SGDLS, CDR2 YYNGEE. With 3 bases removed from V and 3 bases from J, the gap between germline ends came to 12 bases. CDR3 length equals 14 residues. The CDR3 DNA sequence: TGTGCCAGCAGCGCCCTAGACTGGGAAGAGACCCAGTACTTC. It codes for CASSALDWEETQYF.

The chain uses TRBV4-1 and TRBJ2-3, with 8 bases lining up with TRBD1. V dropped 3 bases and J dropped 2; count of bases not matched to a gene: 7. The CDR3 has 16 amino acids. CDR1 is MGHRA, CDR2 YSYEKL, per germline. The CDR3 nucleotides are TGCGCCAGCAGCCATCCAGGACAGGGCCCCACAGATACGCAGTATTTT. It encodes CASSHPGQGPTDTQYF.

The J gene is TRBJ1-2, the V gene TRBV14; no clear D. This CDR3 region has 14 residues. Trimming took 2 bases from V and 8 from J, leaving 15 bases between them. Germline V lookup: CDR1 SGHDN, CDR2 FVKESK. The CDR3: CASSQINGPFGYTF. The CDR3, as DNA: TGTGCCAGCAGCCAAATAAATGGCCCCTTCGGCTACACCTTC.

The chain is built from TRBV6-5 and TRBJ1-4; 7 positions match TRBD1. The ends lost 0 bases at V and 7 bases at J; junction bases unmatched: 5. This CDR3 region has 15 residues. CDR1 and CDR2 from the germline V gene are MNHEY and SVGAGI. The CDR3 protein is CASSYSTGVAEKLFF. DNA for the CDR3: TGTGCCAGCAGTTACTCTACAGGGGTGGCTGAAAAACTGTTTTTT.

The chain couples TRBV6-1 to TRBJ1-1; 7 bases agree with TRBD1. The V gene end was trimmed by 2 bases and the J gene end by 1 base; junction bases not matched to a gene: 4. Germline V gene sequence: CDR1 MNHNS, CDR2 SASEGT. This CDR3 has 15 residues. CDR3 amino acids: CASSERRTGNTEAFF. Here the CDR3 DNA reads TGTGCCAGCAGTGAACGTCGGACAGGGAACACTGAAGCTTTCTTT.

This clone was counted between two and nine times. This chain links TRBV6-5 with TRBJ1-5, with D maybe TRBD1 (5 bases). The CDR3 runs to 15 residues. Looked up from germline, CDR1 is MNHEY and CDR2 is SVGAGI. V lost 2 bases, J lost 1 base, and 9 bases lay in between. The CDR3 DNA reads as TGTGCCAGCAGTTACGGGGGAGGGAGCAATCAGCCCCAGCATTTT. It codes for CASSYGGGSNQPQHF.